These T cell receptor beta chains were read from a single sample in a study of T cells in Graves' hyperthyroidism and ophthalmopathy. TCRdb reanalysed the multiplex PCR reads using MiXCR and keeps one entry per CDR3 protein. There are a few hundred thousand distinct CDR3 sequences in the sample; about 16% occur only once, and around 3.5% lies in the top ten. The sequenced sample consisted of blood. These receptors all stem from a woman between 40 and 55 years old with Graves' ophthalmopathy. The CDR3 runs from the conserved cysteine through the conserved F or W. The D gene is left open where the match is weak. The size field is filled for only some rows; it gives once, few, many or a size class.

d_call	clone_size	cdr3_length	j_call	v_call	cdr3_nt	cdr3_aa
TRBD1	.	13	TRBJ2-1	TRBV12-5	TGTACCTTCCGGGACAGGGTCCACAATGAGCAGTTCTTC	CTFRDRVHNEQFF
TRBD1	many	14	TRBJ2-2	TRBV2	TGTGCCAGCAGTACAGGGGGCAGGACCGGGGAGCTGTTTTTT	CASSTGGRTGELFF
.	many	15	TRBJ2-3	TRBV24-1	TGTGCCACCAGTGAGCCCCAGGGGCAGGCAGATACGCAGTATTTT	CATSEPQGQADTQYF
TRBD2	.	18	TRBJ2-3	TRBV15	TGTGCCACCAGCAGAGATCTCTGGCGGGGGACTAGCACAGATACGCAGTATTTT	CATSRDLWRGTSTDTQYF
.	.	15	TRBJ1-6	TRBV10-1	TGCGCCAGCAGTCCCCGGGTATGGTATAATTCACCCCTCCACTTT	CASSPRVWYNSPLHF
.	.	13	TRBJ1-3	TRBV6-2/TRBV6-3	TGTGCCAGCATGAGGGGAGGGGGAAACACCATATATTTT	CASMRGGGNTIYF
.	few	18	TRBJ2-6	TRBV7-2	TGTGCCAGCAGCTGGTCGGGCGTCGGAAGCTCTGGGGCCAACGTCCTGACTTTC	CASSWSGVGSSGANVLTF
.	many	15	TRBJ2-1	TRBV5-5	TGTGCCAGCAGCTTTACGGCGGGCCTACTTAATGAGCAGTTCTTC	CASSFTAGLLNEQFF
.	.	19	TRBJ2-3	TRBV10-2	TGCGCCAGCAGGGAGTTGTGGGGCAGGGGGGCCTCTAGCACAGATACGCAGTATTTT	CASRELWGRGASSTDTQYF
.	many	14	TRBJ2-1	TRBV5-1	TGCGCCAGCAGCTCCTCCTTTCCCCGAAATGAGCAGTTCTTC	CASSSSFPRNEQFF
TRBD2	few	17	TRBJ2-3	TRBV4-1	TGCGCCAGCAGCCAAGAAAGGCGGGGGGGGGTCACAGATACGCAGTATTTT	CASSQERRGGVTDTQYF
.	.	14	TRBJ1-6	TRBV5-1	TGCGCCAGCAGCTTGGTTTCGGAAAATTCACCCCTCCACTTT	CASSLVSENSPLHF
TRBD1	.	14	TRBJ2-5	TRBV6-5	TGTGCCAGCAGTTACTCGGGACAGGGGGAGACCCAGTACTTC	CASSYSGQGETQYF
TRBD2	few	16	TRBJ2-2	TRBV2	TGTGCCACCAAGAACAGCGGGGGTTCGAACACCGGGGAGCTGTTTTTT	CATKNSGGSNTGELFF
.	many	13	TRBJ1-1	TRBV24-1	TGTGCCACCAGTGATTCTCAGGGAATTGAAGCTTTCTTT	CATSDSQGIEAFF
TRBD1	many	15	TRBJ2-7	TRBV28	TGTGCCAGCAGGGTAGGGACAGGGTCATACTACGAGCAGTACTTC	CASRVGTGSYYEQYF
TRBD2	.	22	TRBJ2-1	TRBV6-1	TGTGCCAGCAGTGAAGACGCTATGGTTAGCGAGCGGGGGTCCGGTTCCTACAATGAGCAGTTCTTC	CASSEDAMVSERGSGSYNEQFF
TRBD2	.	17	TRBJ2-3	TRBV20-1	TGCAGTGCTATACTAGCGGGAGTCGGACTAAGCACAGATACGCAGTATTTT	CSAILAGVGLSTDTQYF
TRBD2	many	14	TRBJ2-7	TRBV20-1	TGCAGTGCCCCGGTGGCTAGCGGGAGGTACGAGCAGTACTTC	CSAPVASGRYEQYF
TRBD2	few	16	TRBJ2-3	TRBV20-1	TGCAGTGTTGTGCCTGTGGGGGGGGTTGACACAGATACGCAGTATTTT	CSVVPVGGVDTDTQYF
.	.	12	TRBJ1-1	TRBV30	TGTGCCTGGGCCCCGGGGTTGGCCGGGGCTTTCTTT	CAWAPGLAGAFF
.	few	13	TRBJ1-6	TRBV12-3/TRBV12-4	TGTGCCAGCCAGGGAGGGTATAATTCACCCCTCCACTTT	CASQGGYNSPLHF
TRBD1	many	16	TRBJ2-3	TRBV27	TGTGCCAGCAGATTTATATGGACAGGGGGGACAGATACGCAGTATTTT	CASRFIWTGGTDTQYF
.	few	13	TRBJ1-1	TRBV7-2	TGTGCCAGCAGCTTTCGGGGGGCCACTGAAGCTTTCTTT	CASSFRGATEAFF
TRBD2	many	14	TRBJ2-1	TRBV11-2	TGTGCCAGCAGGCTAGCGGGAGGGCCGGGTGAGCAGTTCTTC	CASRLAGGPGEQFF
.	many	14	TRBJ2-3	TRBV2	TGTGCCAGCAGTCCCAGACTAGTCCTGCATACGCAGTATTTT	CASSPRLVLHTQYF
.	few	18	TRBJ2-2	TRBV6-2/TRBV6-3	TGTGCCAGCAGCTCACGCGCCCTCGTGGCTGGGAGCACCGGGGAGCTGTTTTTT	CASSSRALVAGSTGELFF
.	many	17	TRBJ2-1	TRBV3-1	TGTGCCAGCAGCCAAGGGCTAGTCGGGACATTCTACAATGAGCAGTTCTTC	CASSQGLVGTFYNEQFF